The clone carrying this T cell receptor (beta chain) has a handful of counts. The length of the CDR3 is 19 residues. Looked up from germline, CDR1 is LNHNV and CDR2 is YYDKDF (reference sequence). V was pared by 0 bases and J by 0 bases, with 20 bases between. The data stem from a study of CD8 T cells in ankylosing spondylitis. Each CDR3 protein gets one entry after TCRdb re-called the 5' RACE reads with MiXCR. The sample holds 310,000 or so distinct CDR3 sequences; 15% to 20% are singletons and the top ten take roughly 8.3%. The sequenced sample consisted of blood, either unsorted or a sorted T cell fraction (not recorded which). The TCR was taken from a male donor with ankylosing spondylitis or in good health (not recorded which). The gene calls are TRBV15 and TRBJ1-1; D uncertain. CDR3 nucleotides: TGTGCCACCAGCAGAGATCTATCAAAAAGCGATGAAATGAACACTGAAGCTTTCTTT. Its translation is CATSRDLSKSDEMNTEAFF.